This is a list of T cell receptor beta chains from one sample in a study of shared clonotypes between healthy human individuals. Repertoires were generated with immunoSEQ multiplex PCR, while TCRdb's copy carries only in-frame clones and drops some. The table includes over 2 million clones, 85% to 95% detected once. The sequencing input was naive CD4+ T cells from PBMCs. Source of these receptors: a man between 18 and 35 years old in good health. Some clones in this sample may be carry-over from other donors' samples. The CDR3 runs from the conserved cysteine through the conserved F or W.

J gene	V gene	CDR3 protein
TRBJ1-1	TRBV27	CASSFSRTGGNTEAFF
TRBJ1-5	TRBV15	CATSRGTGDYSNQPQHF
TRBJ1-1	TRBV6-6	CASSSPGVPNTEAFF
TRBJ2-5	TRBV28	CASSPRRLGADQYF
TRBJ2-2	TRBV6-1	CASKGQNTGELFF
TRBJ2-7	TRBV18	CASSSGTSGSSYEQYF
TRBJ2-3	TRBV11-2	CASSHLPFPAGDVDTQYF
TRBJ1-5	TRBV4-1	CASSQEAEGSNQPQHF
TRBJ2-1	TRBV29-1	CSVAGQGVGNEQFF
TRBJ1-5	TRBV7-2	CASSSQGSQPQHF
TRBJ2-7	TRBV5-4	CASSPRSGEREQYF
TRBJ2-7	TRBV21-1	CASSKGLAGYPLGYF
TRBJ1-1	TRBV30	CAWDTGDTEAFF
TRBJ2-2	TRBV7-9	CASSLATGFGELFF
TRBJ2-3	TRBV9	CASSGGLVPDTQYF
TRBJ2-1	TRBV7-9	CASSHRGSEYNEQFF
TRBJ2-1	TRBV6-5	CASSYPGQGYTEQFF
TRBJ2-1	TRBV5-4	CASSVEGRAYNEQFF
TRBJ1-5	TRBV7-9	CASSSDDRGRAQHF
TRBJ2-7	TRBV9	CASSKGLFPYEQYF
TRBJ2-7	TRBV5-1	CASSGQGSGSYEQYF
TRBJ1-1	TRBV5-1	CASSFEGGTEAFF
TRBJ1-5	TRBV7-2	CATADRDGNQPQHF
TRBJ1-1	TRBV20-1	CSAGGDEAFF
TRBJ2-1	TRBV4-2	CASSQERGGNLYNEQFF
TRBJ2-7	TRBV9	CASSMSGLRPWEQYF
TRBJ2-3	TRBV25-1	CASSWDRSEADTQYF
TRBJ1-2	TRBV29-1	CSVDPGSTYGYTF
TRBJ2-7	TRBV18	CASSTRHWSSYEQYF
TRBJ1-5	TRBV9	CASSGRDRENQPQHF
TRBJ1-1	TRBV11-1	CASSLPLPVMNTEAFF
TRBJ2-3	TRBV11-2	CASSFKGLAGTSSTDTQYF
TRBJ2-7	TRBV7-3	CASSLTPLGEQYF
TRBJ2-1	TRBV18	CASSPPGNEMKQFF
TRBJ1-2	TRBV28	CASLSGAGVRRGYTF
TRBJ2-1	TRBV10-3	CAISLGTLRGEQFF
TRBJ2-4	TRBV18	CASSPTGTLQYF
TRBJ2-5	TRBV2	CASSDRASTRDQYF
NA	TRBV5-6	CASSPATGAPDEQYF
TRBJ2-6	TRBV5-1	CASSLIGTGLPGANVLTF
TRBJ1-5	TRBV19	CASMGTVLQPQHF
TRBJ2-5	TRBV5-1	CASSLVGGSETQYF
TRBJ2-4	TRBV20-1	CSARDSGRKYF
TRBJ2-2	TRBV7-2	CASSFTSGRFQGELFF
TRBJ2-1	TRBV7-8	CASSLGDGYNEQFF
TRBJ1-3	TRBV5-6	CASSLSAGAGNTIYF
TRBJ1-1	TRBV19	CASSPTGQWLNPNTEAFF